One sample yielded the 21 T cell receptor beta chains listed below, sequenced in a study of Tregs in tolerant kidney transplant recipients. The repertoire was sequenced with immunoSEQ multiplex PCR; TCRdb's copy has only in-frame clones and lacks some. Of 80,000 or so clones listed, roughly 90% were seen once; the top ten hold around 1.5%. The nonmyeloablative bone marrow transplants came from related graft donors, with transient mixed chimerism. Material: CD4+ T cells from blood (PBMCs), obtained 24 months after the transplant. The receptors come from a human patient who received a combined kidney and bone marrow transplant. Certain T cells may be donor cells from the graft.

The gene calls are TRBV27 and TRBJ2-5; D possibly corresponds to TRBD2 (5 bases). Germline V gene lookup returns CDR1 MNHEY and CDR2 SMNVEV (reference sequence). Trimming removed 5 bases from V and 3 bases from J, with 10 bases in between. This CDR3 has 13 residues. The CDR3 spells CASSVRAEETQYF. The CDR3 region has the DNA TGTGCCAGCAGTGTGAGGGCAGAAGAGACCCAGTACTTC.

V usage is TRBV4-1 and J usage is TRBJ1-5; no clear D gene. The V and J ends lost 1 base and 0 bases respectively, with 7 bases between them. There are 15 residues in the CDR3. Germline values: CDR1 MGHRA, CDR2 YSYEKL. CDR3: CASSQGALSNQPQHF. The CDR3 coding sequence is TGCGCCAGCAGCCAAGGGGCACTTAGCAATCAGCCCCAGCATTTT.

The chain employs TRBV6-5 and TRBJ1-6; D perhaps matches TRBD1 (5 bases). Germline-derived CDR1 and CDR2 are MNHEY and SVGAGI. This CDR3 contains 14 residues. Trimming cost V 7 bases and J 7 bases, with 14 bases left between them. The CDR3: CASTGGLRNSPLHF. CDR3 nucleotide sequence: TGTGCCAGCACGGGGGGACTCAGAAATTCACCCCTCCACTTT.

This chain links TRBV18 with TRBJ2-1; 7 bases are a match to TRBD1. V lost 4 bases and J lost 6; bases outside the gene matches: 6. CDR1 is KGHSH, CDR2 LQKENI, per germline. The CDR3 is 14 residues long. In DNA, the CDR3 is TGTGCCAGCTCACGACAGGGCGCTGGCAATGAGCAGTTCTTC. Protein product: CASSRQGAGNEQFF. Supplemented by reference TRBV18 and TRBJ2-1, the full variable domain reads NAGVMQNPRHLVRRRGQEARLRCSPMKGHSHVYWYRQLPEEGLKFMVYLQKENIIDESGMPKERFSAEFPKEGPSILRIQQVVRGDSAAYFCASSRQGAGNEQFFGPGTRLTVL.

The rearrangement links TRBV5-8 to TRBJ1-4, with 8 bases identical to TRBD1. CDR3 length: 15 amino acids. Per the germline V gene, CDR1 is SGHTS and CDR2 is YDEGEE. After removal of 2 bases from V and 6 bases from J, the junction contained 6 bases not matched to a gene. CDR3 DNA sequence: TGTGCCAGCAGCTTTCAGGGGGCGAGGGATGAAAAACTGTTTTTT. It codes for CASSFQGARDEKLFF.

The chain joins TRBV6-5 to TRBJ2-7; D gene ambiguous. V lost 2 bases and J lost 0, with 8 bases in between. The CDR3 covers 14 residues. Germline-derived CDR1 and CDR2 are MNHEY and SVGAGI. The CDR3: CASSYAQSSYEQYF. As DNA, the CDR3 is TGTGCCAGCAGTTACGCACAGAGCTCCTACGAGCAGTACTTC.

The rearrangement links TRBV29-1 to TRBJ2-2; tentative D call: TRBD2 (6 bases). The V end lost 7 bases, the J end lost 2 bases, and 14 bases lay between the germline ends. CDR3 length: 14 residues. CDR1 is SQVTM, CDR2 ANQGSEA, per germline. The CDR3 DNA reads TGCAGCGCCCGGGGCGGGATTAACACCGGGGAGCTGTTTTTT. Translating gives CSARGGINTGELFF.

Here the CDR3 reads CASTRLAVNTGELFF. DNA for the CDR3: TGTGCCAGCACCAGACTAGCGGTTAACACCGGGGAGCTGTTTTTT. The chain is built from TRBV9 and TRBJ2-2, with 9 bases matching TRBD2. This CDR3 has 15 amino acids. Unmatched junction bases numbered 5, after V lost 6 bases and J lost 2 bases. Germline V gene data show CDR1 as SGDLS and CDR2 as YYNGEE.

The chain is built from TRBV7-2 and TRBJ1-5; 9 bases are shared with TRBD1. The CDR3 covers 15 residues. V trimming: 2 bases; J trimming: 6 bases; junction bases outside the gene matches: 5. The germline CDR1 and CDR2 sequences are SGHTA and FQGNSA. CDR3 DNA: TGTGCCAGCAGCTTAAGACAGGGGGTCCCTCAGCCCCAGCATTTT. This gives the protein CASSLRQGVPQPQHF.

This chain uses TRBV6-6 with TRBJ2-6; possibly TRBD1 for D (5 bases). The CDR3 covers 15 residues. Per germline, CDR1 MNHNY and CDR2 SVGAGI (reference sequence). Trimming cost V 5 bases and J 0 bases, with 8 bases left between them. The CDR3 sequence is CASSRQISGANVLTF. The CDR3 DNA sequence: TGTGCCAGCAGTAGACAGATCTCTGGGGCCAACGTCCTGACTTTC.

The gene calls are TRBV7-9 and TRBJ2-3; 8 bases map to TRBD2. V was clipped by 3 bases and J by 5 bases; unmatched bases: 4. The CDR3 spans 14 residues. Germline V gene lookup returns CDR1 SEHNR and CDR2 FQNEAQ (reference sequence). The CDR3 nucleotides are TGTGCCAGCAGCTTTGGTCTAGCGGGAGATACGCAGTATTTT. Amino acids: CASSFGLAGDTQYF. The full variable domain, completed using reference TRBV7-9 and TRBJ2-3, is DTGVSQNPRHKITKRGQNVTFRCDPISEHNRLYWYRQTLGQGPEFLTYFQNEAQLEKSRLLSDRFSAERPKGSFSTLEIQRTEQGDSAMYLCASSFGLAGDTQYFGPGTRLTVL.

V usage is TRBV4-1 and J usage is TRBJ2-1; 13 bases are a match to TRBD2. The CDR3 has 19 residues. The trim removed 4 bases at V and 2 bases at J, leaving 11 bases unmatched. The germline V gene encodes CDR1 MGHRA and CDR2 YSYEKL. The CDR3 spells CASSRPRLAGGRPYNEQFF. The CDR3 DNA follows: TGCGCCAGCAGCCGACCCAGACTAGCGGGGGGCCGTCCCTACAATGAGCAGTTCTTC.

The J gene is TRBJ1-6, the V gene TRBV5-4; the D is unclear. CDR1 SGHNT and CDR2 YYREEE come from the germline V gene (reference sequence). Deletions cut 2 bases from V and 9 bases from J, with 12 bases between. This CDR3 contains 14 residues. CDR3 sequence reads: CASSFRGERSPLHF. CDR3 sequence (DNA): TGTGCCAGCAGCTTTAGAGGAGAACGTTCACCCCTCCACTTT.

The gene calls are TRBV20-1 and TRBJ1-2, with D tentatively TRBD1 (5 bases). V lost 5 bases and J lost 8, with 9 bases in between. Germline CDR1 is DFQATT and CDR2 is SNEGSKA (reference sequence). The length of the CDR3 is 10 residues. The CDR3 coding sequence is TGCAGTGCTGGGGCGGTGGGCTACACCTTC. Its translation: CSAGAVGYTF.

The gene calls are TRBV29-1 and TRBJ2-7; 14 bases are shared with TRBD2. The length of the CDR3 is 15 residues. Trimming cost V 3 bases and J 6 bases; bases outside gene matches: 7. The germline CDR1 and CDR2 sequences are SQVTM and ANQGSEA. CDR3 coding DNA: TGCAGCGTTGACCCGGGGACTAGCGGGAGAGGCGAGCAGTACTTC. Translated, it gives CSVDPGTSGRGEQYF.

V usage is TRBV7-3 and J usage is TRBJ2-7; no clear D gene. The CDR3 covers 13 residues. Trimming stripped 6 bases from V and 2 bases from J, with 11 bases between. CDR1 SGHTA and CDR2 FQGTGA come from the germline V gene. CDR3 DNA sequence: TGTGCCAGCAGGAAAACTGGAGCCTACGAGCAGTACTTC. Translated, it gives CASRKTGAYEQYF.

V and J are TRBV5-1 and TRBJ1-6; unclear D gene. V lost 6 bases and J 14 bases, leaving 18 bases between the germline ends. This CDR3 has 13 residues. CDR1 is SGHRS, CDR2 YFSETQ, per germline. The CDR3 region has the DNA TGCGCCAGCACCTCTCTTGATCGGGGTACCCTCCACTTT. Amino acids: CASTSLDRGTLHF. Full variable domain (remainder filled in from reference TRBV5-1 and TRBJ1-6): KAGVTQTPRYLIKTRGQQVTLSCSPISGHRSVSWYQQTPGQGLQFLFEYFSETQRNKGNFPGRFSGRQFSNSRSEMNVSTLELGDSALYLCASTSLDRGTLHFGNGTRLTVT.

The chain joins TRBV7-6 to TRBJ2-7; possible D gene TRBD2, 5 bases. This CDR3 spans 16 amino acids. V shed 1 base and J shed 1 base, with 14 bases lying between them. Per the germline V gene, CDR1 is SGHVS and CDR2 is FNYEAQ. This chain's CDR3 is CASSLGGPYFSYEQYF. In DNA form, the CDR3 reads TGTGCCAGCAGCTTAGGCGGGCCTTATTTTTCCTACGAGCAGTACTTC.

The V call is TRBV4-1, the J call TRBJ1-1, with 9 bases matching TRBD1. Per germline, CDR1 MGHRA and CDR2 YSYEKL. J lost 7 bases, V lost 4 bases, and 7 bases had no gene match. The CDR3 is 14 amino acids. The CDR3 DNA is TGCGCCAGCAGCCGGAGCGGACAGGGGAATGAAGCTTTCTTT. Its translation: CASSRSGQGNEAFF.

This chain links TRBV19 with TRBJ1-5; TRBD1 matches at 7 bases. Trimming took 4 bases from V and 1 from J; bases not matched to a gene: 13. Per germline, CDR1 LNHDA and CDR2 SQIVND (reference sequence). The CDR3 extends over 18 amino acids. As DNA, the CDR3 is TGTGCCAGTAGTAGGGACAGCGAGCTTTATAGCAGCAATCAGCCCCAGCATTTT. This encodes CASSRDSELYSSNQPQHF. The variable domain in full, with the rest retrieved from reference TRBV19 and TRBJ1-5, is DGGITQSPKYLFRKEGQNVTLSCEQNLNHDAMYWYRQDPGQGLRLIYYSQIVNDFQKGDIAEGYSVSREKKESFPLTVTSAQKNPTAFYLCASSRDSELYSSNQPQHFGDGTRLSIL.

The V call is TRBV4-1, the J call TRBJ1-5; a possible D gene is TRBD1 (6 bases). Germline CDR1 reads MGHRA; CDR2 reads YSYEKL. CDR3 length: 17 residues. V lost 4 bases to trimming and J lost 0 bases, with 16 bases between them. The CDR3 here is CASSRTPRGYSNQPQHF. CDR3 nucleotides: TGCGCCAGCAGCCGAACACCCAGGGGATATAGCAATCAGCCCCAGCATTTT.